These T cell receptor beta chains were read from a single sample in a study of T cell changes during pregnancy in multiple sclerosis. Profiled with immunoSEQ multiplex PCR; TCRdb holds only in-frame clones, not every one. This sample has about 59,000 clones, with roughly 95% found just once. This specimen consisted of CD4+ T cells from peripheral blood mononuclear cells, obtained before pregnancy. These receptors were collected from a female donor with multiple sclerosis, enrolled in a pregnancy study. CDR3s include the opening cysteine and the closing phenylalanine or tryptophan. The D gene is left open where the match is weak. Clone size is given for some rows only: seen once, a few or many times, or a class if the clone is expanded.

j_call cdr3_length clone_size d_call v_call cdr3_aa cdr3_nt
TRBJ1-2 15 NA NA TRBV7-2 CASSLNIGGPYGYTF TGTGCCAGCAGCTTAAATATAGGGGGTCCCTATGGCTACACCTTC
TRBJ2-1 16 NA TRBD2 TRBV5-4 CASSRTSGSYYNEQFF TGTGCCAGCAGCCGGACTAGCGGGAGCTATTACAATGAGCAGTTCTTC
TRBJ2-3 16 once TRBD1 TRBV19 CASSSLQGALTDTQYF TGTGCCAGTAGTTCCTTACAGGGGGCACTCACAGATACGCAGTATTTT
TRBJ1-1 13 NA NA TRBV7-2 CASSLAWADEAFF TGTGCCAGCAGCTTAGCCTGGGCAGATGAAGCTTTCTTT
TRBJ1-1 17 NA NA TRBV6-4 CASSDSTFFFQDTEAFF TGTGCCAGCAGTGACTCGACGTTCTTTTTCCAGGACACTGAAGCTTTCTTT
TRBJ2-2 18 NA TRBD2 TRBV7-2 CASSLVKLAGGPSGELFF TGTGCCAGCAGCTTAGTTAAACTAGCGGGAGGGCCGAGCGGGGAGCTGTTTTTT
TRBJ2-1 17 NA TRBD2 TRBV7-9 CASSPPVLAGGGDEQFF TGTGCCAGCAGCCCACCGGTACTAGCGGGAGGAGGTGATGAGCAGTTCTTC
TRBJ2-5 13 once NA TRBV10-3 CAISRQGGETQYF TGTGCCATCAGTCGCCAAGGCGGGGAGACCCAGTACTTC
TRBJ2-5 16 NA TRBD2 TRBV5-4 CASSLGTGGVTETQYF TGTGCCAGCAGCTTGGGGACGGGAGGGGTGACGGAGACCCAGTACTTC
TRBJ2-1 14 NA NA TRBV6-5 CASSPQSRGFKQFF TGTGCCAGCAGCCCTCAATCGCGGGGTTTCAAACAGTTCTTC
TRBJ2-5 14 NA NA TRBV10-3 CAISGVAVGETQYF TGTGCCATCAGTGGGGTAGCCGTTGGGGAGACCCAGTACTTC
TRBJ2-5 13 NA TRBD1 TRBV7-2 CASSSGQQETQYF TGTGCCAGCAGCTCGGGACAGCAAGAGACCCAGTACTTC
TRBJ2-7 16 NA TRBD1 TRBV18 CASSDRDRIIYYEQYF TGTGCCAGCTCAGACCGGGACAGGATAATCTACTACGAGCAGTACTTC
TRBJ2-7 14 NA TRBD2 TRBV14 CASSQAGGGYEQYF TGTGCCAGCAGCCAAGCGGGAGGGGGTTACGAGCAGTACTTC
TRBJ2-7 14 NA NA TRBV7-2 CASSLYGLRYEQYF TGTGCCAGCAGCTTATATGGACTACGATACGAGCAGTACTTC
TRBJ2-7 14 NA TRBD1 TRBV10-1 CASSEGTGSAEQYF TGCGCCAGCAGTGAAGGGACAGGGTCGGCCGAGCAGTACTTC
TRBJ2-7 14 once TRBD1 TRBV2 CASIWGQGRDEQYF TGTGCCAGCATCTGGGGACAGGGAAGAGACGAGCAGTACTTC
TRBJ2-3 11 NA NA TRBV19 CASSIGDTQYF TGTGCCAGTAGTATCGGAGATACGCAGTATTTT
TRBJ2-5 14 NA NA TRBV6-5 CASSNPQGRETQYF TGTGCCAGCAGTAACCCACAGGGGAGGGAGACCCAGTACTTC
TRBJ1-5 14 NA NA TRBV6-5 CASSYSGGGQPQHF TGTGCCAGCAGTTACTCGGGGGGGGGTCAGCCCCAGCATTTT
TRBJ2-2 16 NA TRBD2 TRBV7-2 CASSLARLADTGELFF TGTGCCAGCAGCTTAGCCCGACTAGCGGACACCGGGGAGCTGTTTTTT